This T cell receptor beta chain derives from a study of blood T cells in healthy people across ages. On this clonotype: Its antigen is unknown.

Per germline, CDR1 SQVTM and CDR2 ANQGSEA. This CDR3 region has 12 residues. Study observations and caveats: Naive T cell percentage showed a strong correlation with TCR beta diversity.

Primers used in a second PCR of about 6 to 11 cycles were a sample-barcoded 5' primer and a J-beta primer mix. TCRdb redid the calling of the 5' RACE reads with MiXCR, one entry per CDR3 protein. This table holds more than 600,000 distinct CDR3 sequences, around 25% found once. Samples each had at least 5.5 micrograms of total RNA extracted. These data also formed part of another study, on T cells of mothers and their children.

This chain connects TRBV29-1 to TRBJ2-5; the D call may be TRBD1 or TRBD2 (6 bases each). The tail of the sequence fits TRBJ2-1 better, so the J call may be wrong. The receptor comes from a boy between 10 and 17 years old in good health. Sequencing used blood. CDR3 sequence: CSVVRGGGEQFF. Here the CDR3 DNA reads TGCAGCGTTGTAAGAGGGGGAGGTGAGCAGTTCTTC.